This TCR beta chain was sequenced for a study of CD8 T cells in Susac syndrome. RNA, at about 0.45 to 1 ug, was reverse transcribed with random hexamers. Each CDR3 protein is one row after TCRdb ran MiXCR on the immunoSEQ multiplex PCR reads. This sample has over 150,000 distinct CDR3 sequences, with around 93% found just once. V was clipped by 7 bases and J by 6 bases; unmatched bases: 3. The CDR3 loop spans 11 amino acids. Per germline, CDR1 SQVTM and CDR2 ANQGSEA. The V gene is TRBV29-1, the J gene TRBJ1-2, with TRBD1 matching 9 bases. Sequenced material: CD4+ T cells from PBMCs. The receptor's source is a human donor with multiple sclerosis. The CDR3 region has the DNA TGCAGCGCCCGACAGGGGGATGGCTACACCTTC. Translation: CSARQGDGYTF.